The clone carrying this T cell receptor beta chain occurred a few times. The sample originates from a study of early T cells in non-severe SARS-CoV-2 infection. TCRdb called the 5' RACE reads again in MiXCR, with one record for every CDR3 protein. Of more than 80,000 distinct CDR3 sequences listed, around 16% are singletons. Between the trimmed V and J ends, which lost 8 bases and 6 bases, there was a span of 17 bases. Germline CDR1 reads MNHEY; CDR2 reads SMNVEV (reference sequence). The CDR3 has 14 amino acids. J is TRBJ1-5 and V is TRBV27; D might be TRBD1 (6 bases). The receptor's source is an adult who was a healthcare worker with PCR-confirmed SARS-CoV-2 infection or an uninfected control (not recorded which). Input material: whole blood. The CDR3 bases are TGTGCCAGCGGACACAGGGAATCCTCTCAGCCCCAGCATTTT. Translation gives CASGHRESSQPQHF.